This note documents a single T cell receptor (beta chain) sequence. Its antigen is not yet known. No clone much larger than this one lies a single base away; base qualities are absent. Donors formed part of the validation cohort, which comprised about 130 subjects and was distinct from the first cohort of several hundred subjects. The data belong to a study of cytomegalovirus exposure and HLA in healthy donors listed by TCRdb under 2017. Broadly, across the study: According to a later analysis, the 120 or so validation repertoires were produced on the same platform as the 600 to 850 repertoires of the first cohort. The study aimed to test whether signatures of past pathogen exposure could be identified by cataloging public T cell receptors. A separate validation cohort of 100 to 150 different subjects was used in addition to the approximately 700-subject first cohort. To predict cytomegalovirus infection status, the study brought together high-throughput TCR immunosequencing, statistical association of individual TCRs with disease status, and machine learning.

Receptor libraries were prepared by the immunoSEQ multiplex PCR assay. In the original analysis: A statistical classification framework was built to diagnose cytomegalovirus status from the catalog of TCR beta chain sequences. Sourced from immuneACCESS, this table was stored by TCRdb with only in-frame sequences that have V and J called. A share of the clones is absent; for the studies checked, an unresolved V gene accounts for under half, and the remainder has no known explanation. The DNA gave D and trimming, while V, J and clone size come from that table. The table for this sample lists about 150,000 clones; roughly 92% of them were counted only once. The ten largest account for 0.6% to 0.8% of the sample. Study-level results and caveats: The study gave a list of more than 150 TCR beta chains associated with cytomegalovirus. While some public TCRs were present in many individuals, most TCR sequences turned up only very rarely across donors. The classifier was reported to diagnose cytomegalovirus status with high specificity and sensitivity in both the original and validation cohorts. Subsequent analysis determined that TCRs grouped into clusters in the first cohort also showed a tendency toward co-occurrence across the roughly 120 validation repertoires, and roughly 94% of cluster scores exceeded 0. The validation cohort had no HLA typing available for a later analysis, so co-occurrence within that cohort was assessed over all 130 or so repertoires. A few of the identified cytomegalovirus-associated TCR beta chains were confirmed in vitro to be specific for cytomegalovirus antigens. According to the authors, the approach could potentially be generalized to other disease states and immunological phenotypes.

The sequence derives from a man younger than 35 in good health and CMV-seronegative. What was sequenced was PBMCs.

The nucleotides read TGTGCCAGTAGTAACCCACCCCAAGGGGGCCGGGGTGAAAAACTGTTTTTT. This translates into CASSNPPQGGRGEKLFF. The chain couples TRBV19 to TRBJ1-4; 7 bases in the junction line up with TRBD1. V is cut back by 4 bases and J by 7 bases, with 15 bases in the junction unmatched. The cysteine opens and the phenylalanine closes a CDR3 of 17 amino acids. Only the CDR3 DNA is retained, 51 bases long and in frame from the first base. Per the germline V gene (reference sequence), LNHDA is the CDR1 and SQIVND is the CDR2.